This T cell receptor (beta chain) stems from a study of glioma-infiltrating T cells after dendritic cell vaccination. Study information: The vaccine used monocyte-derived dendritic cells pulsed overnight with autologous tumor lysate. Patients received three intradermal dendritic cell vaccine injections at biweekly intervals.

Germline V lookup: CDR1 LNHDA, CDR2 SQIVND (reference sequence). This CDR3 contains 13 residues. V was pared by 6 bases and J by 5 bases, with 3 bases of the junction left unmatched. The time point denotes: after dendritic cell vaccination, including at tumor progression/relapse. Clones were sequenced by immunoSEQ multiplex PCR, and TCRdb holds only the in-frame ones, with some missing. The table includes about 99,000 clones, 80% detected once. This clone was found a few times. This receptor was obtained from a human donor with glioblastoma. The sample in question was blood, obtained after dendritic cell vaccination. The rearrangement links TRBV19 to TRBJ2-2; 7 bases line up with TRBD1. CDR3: CASRKQGTGELFF. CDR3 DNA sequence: TGTGCCAGTAGGAAACAGGGGACCGGGGAGCTGTTTTTT.